Below, one TCR beta chain is given with its context. The germline CDR1 and CDR2 sequences are SNHLY and FYNNEI. Trimming took 7 bases from V and 12 from J, leaving 19 bases between them. The CDR3 has 13 residues. Repertoires were generated with immunoSEQ multiplex PCR, while TCRdb's copy carries only in-frame clones and drops some. The repertoire holds hundreds of thousands of clones, approximately 88% seen once, with approximately 3% in the top ten. The data were obtained in a study of blood T cell repertoires in COVID-19. This chain connects TRBV2 to TRBJ2-1; D ambiguous. The origin of this receptor is a woman aged 30 to 39 with COVID-19, enrolled during active disease. The sample comprised peripheral blood. As DNA, the CDR3 is TGTGCCAGCAAACAAGTAGCTTTAAATTGGCAGTTCTTC. This translates into CASKQVALNWQFF.